This T cell receptor beta chain comes out of a study of T cells in Graves' hyperthyroidism and ophthalmopathy. Germline CDR1 reads SGHRS; CDR2 reads YFSETQ. With V trimmed by 0 bases and J by 10 bases, 12 bases remained unmatched. This CDR3 contains 16 residues. Amplified regions were TCR beta CDR3 sequences from RNA transcripts. HTBI primers were employed in a first-round RT-PCR of the TCR CDR3. From the multiplex PCR reads, TCRdb called clonotypes with MiXCR, one entry per CDR3 protein. Here the sample spans around 540,000 distinct CDR3 sequences, about 15% being singletons. This clonotype was observed a few times. For the diagnoses, clinical symptoms, serum thyroxine and TRAb, thyroid ultrasound and orbital computed tomography were used.

Sequencing was done on a sample of blood. This rearrangement joins TRBV5-1 to TRBJ2-1; 8 bases map to TRBD2. This clonotype was sampled from a woman aged 25 to 39 with Graves' ophthalmopathy. The CDR3 spells CASSLGGRPAPGEQFF. The CDR3 DNA sequence: TGCGCCAGCAGCTTGGGCGGGAGGCCCGCCCCCGGGGAGCAGTTCTTC.